The rows below give T cell receptor beta chains drawn from one sample of a study of OX40 agonist ivuxolimab in advanced cancers. TCRdb's copy holds only in-frame clones and misses some; the assay was immunoSEQ multiplex PCR. The table lists tens of thousands of clones, 80% to 90% of them singletons, with roughly 1.9% in the top ten. The starting material was CD4+ or CD8+ T cells sorted from blood, obtained in a trial of the OX40 agonist ivuxolimab. Every receptor here comes from an adult with an advanced solid tumor such as melanoma, head and neck, liver or kidney cancer. Both conserved end residues are trimmed from each CDR3. Each record gives: J gene, V gene, CDR3 protein.

TRBJ1-6 TRBV18 ASSPVEGLVNSPLH
TRBJ1-1 TRBV6-5 ASSYSDGQGAF
TRBJ2-3 TRBV4-3 ASSQEGTRGGDTQY
TRBJ1-6 TRBV19 ASSWTGMNSPLH
TRBJ1-2 TRBV19 ASSQGRYGYT
TRBJ1-1 TRBV6-6 ASSHYRTGLNTEAF
TRBJ1-3 TRBV5-4 ASSMNRVGGNTIY
TRBJ2-3 TRBV6-1 ASSERWAVEDTQY
TRBJ2-5 TRBV7-9 ASSLGESRARETQY
TRBJ1-3 TRBV4-2 ASSQGGRSAPGNTIY
TRBJ2-3 TRBV11-2 ASSPGPTDTQY
TRBJ2-3 TRBV5-1 ASSFGTAPFTDTQY
TRBJ1-6 TRBV6-6 ASSYSSRDNSPLH